The text below deals with one T cell receptor beta chain. The antigen is not known. Sorted populations all had greater than 95% purity. This entry belongs to a study of beta chain features in type 1 diabetes. The J segment lost 5 bases and the V segment lost 5 bases, leaving 7 bases of the junction unmatched. CDR1 SGHRS and CDR2 YFSETQ come from the germline V gene. CDR3 length: 14 residues. The study, taken as a whole, reports: PCR might show a preference for shorter templates, equally across patients and controls. VDJ junctions sequenced from type 1 diabetes patients showed fewer insertions and more deletions. There was a possibility that cDNA sequencing over-represented cells with high TCR expression.

What was sequenced were expressed TCRB transcripts, since all of the isolated RNA had been reverse transcribed. Only in-frame clones appear in the TCRdb table, and some are missing; sequencing was by immunoSEQ multiplex PCR. The sample comprises about 930,000 clones, about a sixth of which are singletons, and around 0.02% rests with the top ten. The TCR comes from a woman aged 18-29 years in good health. The material sequenced was naive CD4+ T cells from blood. The chain links TRBV5-1 to TRBJ2-3; 8 nucleotides align to TRBD2. The CDR3 region has the DNA TGCGCCAGCAGGCACCGAGCGGGAGAAGATACGCAGTATTTT. Its protein is CASRHRAGEDTQYF.